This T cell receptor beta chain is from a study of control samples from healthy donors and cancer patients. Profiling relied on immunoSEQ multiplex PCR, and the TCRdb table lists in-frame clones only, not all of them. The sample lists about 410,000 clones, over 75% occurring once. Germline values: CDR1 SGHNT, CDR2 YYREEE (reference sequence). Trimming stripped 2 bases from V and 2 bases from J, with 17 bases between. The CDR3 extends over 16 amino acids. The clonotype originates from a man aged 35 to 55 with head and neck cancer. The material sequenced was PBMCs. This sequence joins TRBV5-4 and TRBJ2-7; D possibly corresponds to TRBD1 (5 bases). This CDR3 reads CASSFFTPGPPYEQYF. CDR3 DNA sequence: TGTGCCAGCAGCTTCTTTACTCCAGGGCCACCCTACGAGCAGTACTTC.